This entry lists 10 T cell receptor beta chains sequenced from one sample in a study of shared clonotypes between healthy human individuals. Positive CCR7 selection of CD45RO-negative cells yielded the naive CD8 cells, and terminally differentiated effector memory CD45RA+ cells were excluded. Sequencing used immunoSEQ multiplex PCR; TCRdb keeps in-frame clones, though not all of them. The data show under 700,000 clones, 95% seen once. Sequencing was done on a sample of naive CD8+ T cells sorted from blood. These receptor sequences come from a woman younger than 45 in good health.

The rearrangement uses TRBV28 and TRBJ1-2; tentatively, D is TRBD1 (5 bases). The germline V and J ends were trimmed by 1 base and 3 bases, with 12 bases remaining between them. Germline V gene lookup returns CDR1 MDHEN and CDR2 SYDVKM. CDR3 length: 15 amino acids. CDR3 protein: CASSLFAREDYGYTF. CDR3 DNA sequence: TGTGCCAGCAGTTTATTTGCCAGGGAGGACTATGGCTACACCTTC.

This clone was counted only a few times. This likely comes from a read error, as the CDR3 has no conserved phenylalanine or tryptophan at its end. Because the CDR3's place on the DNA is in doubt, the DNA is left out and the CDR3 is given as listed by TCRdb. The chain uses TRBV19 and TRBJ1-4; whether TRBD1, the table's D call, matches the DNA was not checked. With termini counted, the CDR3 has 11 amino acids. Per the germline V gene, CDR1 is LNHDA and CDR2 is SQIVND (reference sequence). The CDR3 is CASSLGQALAI.

The CDR3 DNA is TGTGCCAGCAGTTTAACGGCCCTCTACAATGAGCAGTTCTTC. Translating gives CASSLTALYNEQFF. The chain links TRBV28 to TRBJ2-1; D unresolved. CDR1 MDHEN and CDR2 SYDVKM come from the germline V gene. This CDR3 spans 14 amino acids. V lost 2 bases and J lost 3, with 8 bases in between.

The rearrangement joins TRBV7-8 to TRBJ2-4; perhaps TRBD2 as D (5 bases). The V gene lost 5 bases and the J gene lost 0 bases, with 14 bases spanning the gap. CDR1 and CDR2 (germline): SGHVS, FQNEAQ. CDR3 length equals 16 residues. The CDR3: CASSPEAGVAKNIQYF. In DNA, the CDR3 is TGTGCCAGCAGCCCGGAGGCCGGGGTAGCCAAAAACATTCAGTACTTC.

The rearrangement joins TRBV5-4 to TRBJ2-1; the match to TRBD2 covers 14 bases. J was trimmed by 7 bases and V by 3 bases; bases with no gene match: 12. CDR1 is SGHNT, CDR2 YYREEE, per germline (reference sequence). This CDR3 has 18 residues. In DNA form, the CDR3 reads TGTGCCAGCAGCTGGGGACTAGCGGGAGAACAAGGTAGTAATGAGCAGTTCTTC. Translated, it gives CASSWGLAGEQGSNEQFF.

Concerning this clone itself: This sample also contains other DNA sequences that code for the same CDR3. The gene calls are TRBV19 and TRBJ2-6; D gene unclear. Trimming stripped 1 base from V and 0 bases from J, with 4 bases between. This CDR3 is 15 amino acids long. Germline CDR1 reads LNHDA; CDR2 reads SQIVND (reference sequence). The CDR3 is CASSIGSSGANVLTF. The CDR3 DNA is TGTGCCAGTAGTATAGGGAGCTCTGGGGCCAACGTCCTGACTTTC. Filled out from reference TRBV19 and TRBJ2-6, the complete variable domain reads DGGITQSPKYLFRKEGQNVTLSCEQNLNHDAMYWYRQDPGQGLRLIYYSQIVNDFQKGDIAEGYSVSREKKESFPLTVTSAQKNPTAFYLCASSIGSSGANVLTFGAGSRLTVL.

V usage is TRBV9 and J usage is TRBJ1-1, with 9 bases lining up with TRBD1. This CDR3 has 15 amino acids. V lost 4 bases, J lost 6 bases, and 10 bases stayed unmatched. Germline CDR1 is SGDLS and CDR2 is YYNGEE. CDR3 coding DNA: TGTGCCAGCAGCCCTCCGACAGGGGGAATCCCTGAAGCTTTCTTT. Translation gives CASSPPTGGIPEAFF.

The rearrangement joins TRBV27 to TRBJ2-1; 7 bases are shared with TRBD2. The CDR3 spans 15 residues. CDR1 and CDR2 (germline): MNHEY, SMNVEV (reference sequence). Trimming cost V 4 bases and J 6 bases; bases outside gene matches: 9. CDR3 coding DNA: TGTGCCAGCAGTTCCCCAGTCGCGGGAGTCAATGAGCAGTTCTTC. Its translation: CASSSPVAGVNEQFF.

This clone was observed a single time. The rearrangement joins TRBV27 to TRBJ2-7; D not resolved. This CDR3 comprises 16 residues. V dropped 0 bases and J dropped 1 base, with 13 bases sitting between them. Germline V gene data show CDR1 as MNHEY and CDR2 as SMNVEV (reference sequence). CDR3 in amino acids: CASSLSALYSSYEQYF. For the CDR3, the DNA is TGTGCCAGCAGTTTATCTGCTCTATACTCATCCTACGAGCAGTACTTC.

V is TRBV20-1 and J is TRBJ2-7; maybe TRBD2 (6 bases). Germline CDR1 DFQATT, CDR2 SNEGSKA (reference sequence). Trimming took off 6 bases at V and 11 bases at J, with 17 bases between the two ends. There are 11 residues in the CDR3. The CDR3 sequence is CSADNSGTEYF. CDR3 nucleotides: TGCAGTGCAGATAACTCCGGGACTGAGTACTTC.